The source of this T cell receptor (beta chain) is a study of blood T cells in healthy people across ages. Points from the study as a whole: Researchers deemed the diversity estimates from one million T cells underestimates.

For this clonotype: What it binds is not known.

The V and J ends lost 6 bases and 8 bases, in that order; junction bases with no gene match: 9. Germline CDR1 is ENHRY and CDR2 is SYGVKD. The CDR3 is made up of 14 amino acids. Through a sample-barcoded 5' primer and a J-beta primer mix, a second PCR was run for roughly 6 to 12 cycles. The authors tagged each cDNA molecule using a template-switch adaptor with 12 random nucleotides. TCRdb independently ran MiXCR on the 5' RACE reads; one entry per CDR3 protein. The sample contains over a million distinct CDR3 sequences, about 42% of which appear only once. The chain employs TRBV10-3 and TRBJ2-5; 10 nucleotides agree with TRBD2. Sequenced: blood. The TCR comes from a woman aged 18-35 years in good health. This CDR3 reads CAISDTSGANTQYF. In DNA, the CDR3 is TGTGCCATCAGCGATACTAGCGGGGCTAATACCCAGTACTTC.